This T cell receptor (beta chain) appears in the sequencing data of a study of blood T cells in healthy people across ages. About this clonotype: The target antigen is unknown.

Isolating PBMCs gave at least 6 million of these cells per sample. The germline V gene encodes CDR1 MDHEN and CDR2 SYDVKM. This CDR3 contains 17 residues. Trimming shortened V by 2 bases and J by 4 bases, and 17 bases separated the two germline ends. A sample-barcoded 5' primer and a J-beta primer mix were used in a second PCR of about 7 to 12 cycles. Each cDNA molecule, via a template-switch adaptor with 12 random nucleotides, was tagged. There were at least 3 million CDR3-containing paired-end reads obtained from each sample. TCRdb used MiXCR to reprocess the 5' RACE reads, holding one entry per CDR3 protein. Among almost 800,000 distinct CDR3 sequences, 55% to 70% were seen once, and the ten largest hold around 20%. Study-wide results and caveats: With age, beta diversity per million T cells declined roughly linearly, significantly by 40.

Source material: blood. The receptor was isolated from a man under 40 in good health. The chain couples TRBV28 to TRBJ1-4, with no clear D. CDR3 sequence (DNA): TGTGCCAGCAGTTTAACCTGGGGTGTAGGGTATAATGAAAAACTGTTTTTT. The encoded protein is CASSLTWGVGYNEKLFF.